This is a list of T cell receptor beta chains from one sample in a study of T-cell memory formation after mild COVID-19. Each CDR3 protein is one row after TCRdb ran MiXCR on the 5' RACE reads. The sample lists hundreds of thousands of distinct CDR3 sequences, 15% to 20% occurring once. The sequenced material came from PBMCs or a T cell subset sorted from them (not recorded which). The receptors originated from a man between 18 and 29 years old who had mild COVID-19 (a few samples of this study predate the infection). Cell type and time point are not known. CDR3s leave out the opening cysteine and the closing phenylalanine or tryptophan. Only part of the rows carry a size: once, few, many, or a class if the clone is expanded.

V gene: TRBV4-3; CDR3 length: 17; clone size: few; CDR3 protein: ASSRESRGEASGANVLT
V gene: TRBV5-1; CDR3 length: 12; clone size: NA; CDR3 protein: ASSFKGAGTEAF
V gene: TRBV12-3/TRBV12-4; CDR3 length: 12; clone size: many; CDR3 protein: ASSTSRINQPQH
V gene: TRBV6-2/TRBV6-3; CDR3 length: 10; clone size: NA; CDR3 protein: ASSYLLAEQF
V gene: TRBV7-2; CDR3 length: 11; clone size: few; CDR3 protein: ASSLDFLNEQF
V gene: TRBV3-1; CDR3 length: 13; clone size: NA; CDR3 protein: ASSQDLRNTGELF
V gene: TRBV6-1; CDR3 length: 11; clone size: few; CDR3 protein: ASRESQNYGYT
V gene: TRBV20-1; CDR3 length: 10; clone size: many; CDR3 protein: SAAQGSYEQY
V gene: TRBV14; CDR3 length: 13; clone size: few; CDR3 protein: ASSHLPGQEETQY
V gene: TRBV7-3; CDR3 length: 12; clone size: many; CDR3 protein: ASSLNGGKETQY
V gene: TRBV20-1; CDR3 length: 10; clone size: many; CDR3 protein: SARQGISPLH
V gene: TRBV7-9; CDR3 length: 14; clone size: few; CDR3 protein: ASSLGTSGGSNTQY
V gene: TRBV9; CDR3 length: 12; clone size: NA; CDR3 protein: ASSRGQGNDEQF
V gene: TRBV7-2; CDR3 length: 12; clone size: NA; CDR3 protein: ASARAGGGGELF
V gene: TRBV6-1; CDR3 length: 11; clone size: NA; CDR3 protein: ASTRAADYGYT
V gene: TRBV28; CDR3 length: 14; clone size: NA; CDR3 protein: ASSLSGSSYNSPLH
V gene: TRBV27; CDR3 length: 13; clone size: few; CDR3 protein: ASSTSWAGVYEQY